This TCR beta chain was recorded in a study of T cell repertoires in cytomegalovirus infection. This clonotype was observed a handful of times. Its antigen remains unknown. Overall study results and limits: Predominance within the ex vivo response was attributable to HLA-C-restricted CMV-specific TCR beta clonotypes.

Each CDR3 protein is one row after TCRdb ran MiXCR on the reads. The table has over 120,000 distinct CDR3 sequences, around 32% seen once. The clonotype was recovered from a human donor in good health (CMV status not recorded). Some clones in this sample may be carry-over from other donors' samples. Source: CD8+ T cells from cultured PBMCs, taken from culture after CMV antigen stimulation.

CDR3 loop: CASSPTSQGARYGYTF. The DNA of the CDR3 is TGTGCCAGCAGCCCCACCTCACAGGGGGCGCGGTATGGCTACACCTTC. This chain links TRBV6-6 with TRBJ1-2; TRBD1 agrees at 9 bases. The CDR3 consists of 16 residues. The germline CDR1 and CDR2 sequences are MNHNY and SVGAGI (reference sequence). With V trimmed by 6 bases and J by 5 bases, 13 bases remained unmatched.